The clone carrying this TCR beta chain was found a few times. The data stem from a study of blood T cells in healthy people across ages. CDR3 length: 14 residues. V was clipped by 4 bases and J by 8 bases, with 15 bases between them. Germline V gives CDR1 SGHRS, CDR2 YFSETQ. The authors ran a second PCR of about 7 to 11 cycles using a sample-barcoded 5' primer and a J-beta primer mix. Each single sample gave us at least 3 million CDR3-containing paired-end reads. One entry per CDR3 protein, called by TCRdb with MiXCR from the 5' RACE reads. The data hold roughly 800,000 distinct CDR3 sequences, with 20% to 30% observed a single time. The same sample was also used in a study of T cells of mothers and their children. That paper adds: The extracted RNA was employed in its entirety for cDNA synthesis, at roughly 1.5 ug per 15 ul.

The source of this sequence is a boy aged 5-17 years in good health. The J gene is TRBJ1-4, the V gene TRBV5-1; D gene unclear. The sample consisted of blood. The CDR3 is CASSPEAMREKLFF. In DNA form, the CDR3 reads TGCGCCAGCAGCCCGGAGGCCATGAGAGAAAAACTGTTTTTT.